These T cell receptor beta chains were read from a single sample in a study of Tregs in tolerant kidney transplant recipients. Here immunoSEQ multiplex PCR was the method, and the copy in TCRdb shows in-frame clones only, minus some. The sample includes 90,000 or so clones, roughly 93% seen only once; the top ten take roughly 1.5%. The material was CD4+ T cells from blood (PBMCs), obtained 12 months after the transplant. The receptor set was obtained from a human patient who received a combined kidney and bone marrow transplant. These T cells may partly come from the graft donor. The CDR3 runs from the conserved cysteine through the conserved F or W. The order of the fields is V gene, CDR3 length, J gene, D gene, CDR3 DNA, CDR3 protein. A D gene is named only where the DNA matches it firmly.

v_call: TRBV7-9
cdr3_length: 14
j_call: TRBJ1-2
d_call: NA
cdr3_nt: TGTGCCAGCAGCTTAGGAGGGCCCGCCTATGGCTACACCTTC
cdr3_aa: CASSLGGPAYGYTF

v_call: TRBV5-4
cdr3_length: 13
j_call: TRBJ2-1
d_call: NA
cdr3_nt: TGTGCCCTACGGAGGAGGCAAAACAATGAGCAGTTCTTC
cdr3_aa: CALRRRQNNEQFF

v_call: TRBV25-1
cdr3_length: 15
j_call: TRBJ1-2
d_call: NA
cdr3_nt: TGTGCCAGCAGTGAAACGGCGGGGTTCCTCTATGGCTACACCTTC
cdr3_aa: CASSETAGFLYGYTF

v_call: TRBV30
cdr3_length: 11
j_call: TRBJ2-1
d_call: NA
cdr3_nt: TGTGCCTGGTCAAGGGGAAATGAGCAGTTCTTC
cdr3_aa: CAWSRGNEQFF

v_call: TRBV18
cdr3_length: 14
j_call: TRBJ2-5
d_call: NA
cdr3_nt: TGTGCCAGCTCACCACCGGGTCAGCGGGAGACCCAGTACTTC
cdr3_aa: CASSPPGQRETQYF

v_call: TRBV15
cdr3_length: 19
j_call: TRBJ1-4
d_call: NA
cdr3_nt: TGTGCCACCAGCAGAGATGAAGGGGGGGGCCATTCAACTAATGAAAAACTGTTTTTT
cdr3_aa: CATSRDEGGGHSTNEKLFF

v_call: TRBV5-1
cdr3_length: 16
j_call: TRBJ2-3
d_call: TRBD1
cdr3_nt: TGCGCCAGCAGCTTGTTACAGGGGGCGAGTACAGATACGCAGTATTTT
cdr3_aa: CASSLLQGASTDTQYF

v_call: TRBV2
cdr3_length: 19
j_call: TRBJ2-3
d_call: TRBD1
cdr3_nt: TGTGCCAGCAGTGAACCTGACAGGGGGCGCGGGCTCAGCACAGATACGCAGTATTTT
cdr3_aa: CASSEPDRGRGLSTDTQYF

v_call: TRBV7-2
cdr3_length: 13
j_call: TRBJ2-3
d_call: TRBD1
cdr3_nt: TGTGCCAGCAGCTTAGCACGACAGGGGAGGTCGGATTTT
cdr3_aa: CASSLARQGRSDF

v_call: TRBV19
cdr3_length: 16
j_call: TRBJ1-3
d_call: TRBD1
cdr3_nt: TGTGCCAGTAGTATTTATGGGACAGGGGCAGGAAACACCATATATTTT
cdr3_aa: CASSIYGTGAGNTIYF

v_call: TRBV4-1
cdr3_length: 13
j_call: TRBJ1-4
d_call: TRBD1
cdr3_nt: TGCGCCAGCAGCCAAGAAATCGGACAGGCGATGTTTTTT
cdr3_aa: CASSQEIGQAMFF

v_call: TRBV9
cdr3_length: 15
j_call: TRBJ1-1
d_call: TRBD1
cdr3_nt: TGTGCCAGCAGCCCCCTGGGGACAGAAGACACTGAAGCTTTCTTT
cdr3_aa: CASSPLGTEDTEAFF

v_call: TRBV7-9
cdr3_length: 15
j_call: TRBJ1-6
d_call: TRBD1
cdr3_nt: TGTGCCAGCAGCCCTGGGGGACAGCAGAGTTCACCCCTCCACTTT
cdr3_aa: CASSPGGQQSSPLHF

v_call: TRBV2
cdr3_length: 13
j_call: TRBJ1-1
d_call: TRBD1
cdr3_nt: TGTGCCAGCCGCAGGGGGCTGAACACTGAAGCTTTCTTT
cdr3_aa: CASRRGLNTEAFF

v_call: TRBV11-2
cdr3_length: 15
j_call: TRBJ2-1
d_call: NA
cdr3_nt: TGTGCCAGCAGCTTATACAGGTCACCTTACAATGAGCAGTTCTTC
cdr3_aa: CASSLYRSPYNEQFF

v_call: TRBV28
cdr3_length: 12
j_call: TRBJ1-4
d_call: TRBD1
cdr3_nt: TGTGCCACCACAGGGGTTGGTGAAAAACTGTTTTTT
cdr3_aa: CATTGVGEKLFF

v_call: TRBV29-1
cdr3_length: 11
j_call: TRBJ1-2
d_call: NA
cdr3_nt: TGCAGCGTTGAGGGGGGGTATGGCTACACCTTC
cdr3_aa: CSVEGGYGYTF

v_call: TRBV5-1
cdr3_length: 13
j_call: TRBJ2-1
d_call: NA
cdr3_nt: TGCACCAGCAGCTTGGTGAGGTACAATGAGCAGTTCTTC
cdr3_aa: CTSSLVRYNEQFF

v_call: TRBV15
cdr3_length: 16
j_call: TRBJ2-1
d_call: TRBD2
cdr3_nt: TGTGCCACCAGGAGAGCGGGAGTTGTGTGGTACAATGAGCAGTTCTTC
cdr3_aa: CATRRAGVVWYNEQFF

v_call: TRBV6-5
cdr3_length: 14
j_call: TRBJ2-1
d_call: NA
cdr3_nt: TGTGCCAGCAGTTACCTCTGGACAGACAATGAGCAGTTCTTC
cdr3_aa: CASSYLWTDNEQFF

v_call: TRBV5-1
cdr3_length: 15
j_call: TRBJ2-5
d_call: NA
cdr3_nt: TGCGCCAGCAGCTTAGCAGGGGCCTACCAAGAGACCCAGTACTTC
cdr3_aa: CASSLAGAYQETQYF

v_call: TRBV18
cdr3_length: 15
j_call: TRBJ2-1
d_call: TRBD2
cdr3_nt: TGTGCCAGCTCACCGGCGGGAGGGAGACGCAATGAGCAGTTCTTC
cdr3_aa: CASSPAGGRRNEQFF